This TCR beta chain was recovered during a study of CD8+ T cells in alopecia areata. Findings and limits, study-wide: Possibly because of HLA-related factors, TCR sharing was less clear across patients than in mice.

Alopecia areata patients provided lesional scalp punch biopsies and peripheral blood. It was cDNA, reverse transcribed from extracted RNA, that served as the sequencing template. The method was immunoSEQ multiplex PCR; TCRdb's version includes in-frame clones alone and lacks a portion of them. The repertoire holds about 180,000 clones, with roughly 63% as singletons. On this clone: Its specificity is not known.

V lost 7 bases and J lost 1, with 14 bases in between. CDR3 length: 16 amino acids. Germline CDR1 SGHAT, CDR2 FQNNGV. The source was CD4+ T cells sorted from blood, collected at week 0. The genes are TRBV11-2 and TRBJ2-6; D not resolved. The TCR originated in a human donor with alopecia areata. CDR3 sequence: CASTLGLGSGANVLTF. Here the CDR3 DNA reads TGTGCCAGCACCCTAGGTCTGGGTTCTGGGGCCAACGTCCTGACTTTC.